These 20 T cell receptor beta chains share one sample of origin, sequenced in a study of PD-1 blockade in mismatch repair-deficient tumors. Produced via immunoSEQ multiplex PCR; TCRdb's table is partial and in-frame only. Of 35,000 or so clones listed, 70% to 90% are singletons. Sequencing used peripheral blood, obtained 76 weeks after starting pembrolizumab. The receptors here all came from an adult with mismatch repair-deficient cancer.

The rearrangement uses TRBV5-1 and TRBJ1-1; 10 bases are shared with TRBD1. Germline loops: CDR1 SGHRS, CDR2 YFSETQ. V trimming: 1 base; J trimming: 0 bases; junction bases outside the gene matches: 6. The CDR3 sequence is 17 residues long. Here the CDR3 DNA reads TGCGCCAGCAGCTTGTTGGGACAGGGGAGCTTGAACACTGAAGCTTTCTTT. As protein: CASSLLGQGSLNTEAFF.

V and J are TRBV7-9 and TRBJ2-1; 7 bases are a match to TRBD2. This CDR3 comprises 16 residues. The V segment lost 7 bases and the J segment 6 bases; nucleotides outside the gene matches: 15. In germline, CDR1 is SEHNR, CDR2 FQNEAQ (reference sequence). The DNA of the CDR3 is TGTGCCAGCACCGTGACGGCGGGAGTGGGCGTCAATGAGCAGTTCTTC. Translation gives CASTVTAGVGVNEQFF.

This clone was detected only once. V usage is TRBV5-1 and J usage is TRBJ2-3; D remains unclear. V was clipped by 2 bases and J by 1 base, with 8 bases between them. The CDR3 has 14 amino acids. CDR1 SGHRS and CDR2 YFSETQ come from the germline V gene. CDR3 region: CASSFDSGTDTQYF. DNA for the CDR3: TGCGCCAGCAGCTTCGACTCGGGCACAGATACGCAGTATTTT.

This CDR3 is CASSPWVAGAYEQYF. Here the CDR3 DNA reads TGTGCCAGCAGCCCGTGGGTAGCGGGGGCCTACGAGCAGTACTTC. The chain links TRBV5-5 to TRBJ2-7; 9 bases line up with TRBD2. This CDR3 contains 15 residues. Per germline, CDR1 SGHKS and CDR2 YYEKEE (reference sequence). The V and J ends lost 4 bases and 2 bases, in that order; junction bases with no gene match: 7.

This clone was found a few times. The chain employs TRBV9 and TRBJ2-1, with D perhaps TRBD1 (6 bases). Germline-derived CDR1 and CDR2 are SGDLS and YYNGEE. V lost 3 bases to trimming and J lost 4 bases, with 20 bases between them. The CDR3 totals 17 residues. The CDR3: CASSDNTRGSGYNEQFF. In DNA form, the CDR3 reads TGTGCCAGCAGCGATAATACAAGGGGGTCGGGGTACAATGAGCAGTTCTTC.

This clone has just a few counts. The J gene is TRBJ1-1, the V gene TRBV7-9, with TRBD1 matching 7 bases. The CDR3 is 12 amino acids. With 8 bases clipped from V and 1 base from J, the junction kept 1 base outside the gene matches. The germline V gene encodes CDR1 SEHNR and CDR2 FQNEAQ (reference sequence). In nucleotides, the CDR3 is TGTGCCAGCCGACAGGGGAACACTGAAGCTTTCTTT. Translated: CASRQGNTEAFF.

V and J are TRBV27 and TRBJ1-3; D possibly corresponds to TRBD1 (6 bases). The germline CDR1 and CDR2 sequences are MNHEY and SMNVEV (reference sequence). The V end lost 5 bases, the J end lost 4 bases, and 12 bases lay between the germline ends. The CDR3 loop spans 14 amino acids. CDR3 in DNA: TGTGCCAGCAGTCCACAGGGTAAAGGAAACACCATATATTTT. As protein: CASSPQGKGNTIYF.

This sequence joins TRBV5-1 and TRBJ1-1, with 7 bases identical to TRBD1. The V gene's germline CDR1 is SGHRS and CDR2 YFSETQ. Trimming at V came to 1 base and at J to 0 bases, leaving 3 bases not matched to a gene. The CDR3 length is 15 residues. The CDR3 nucleotides read TGCGCCAGCAGCTTGCTGGGGACAGTGAACACTGAAGCTTTCTTT. It codes for CASSLLGTVNTEAFF.

The rearrangement links TRBV13 to TRBJ2-5, with D maybe TRBD1 (5 bases). The V and J ends lost 7 bases and 2 bases respectively, with 14 bases between them. From germline, CDR1 is PRHDT and CDR2 FYEKMQ (reference sequence). This CDR3 spans 14 amino acids. The CDR3, as DNA: TGTGCCAGCACGGGTGACAGCCTGCAAGAGACCCAGTACTTC. Its protein product is CASTGDSLQETQYF.

This rearrangement joins TRBV4-3 to TRBJ2-2; no clear D gene. This CDR3 region has 16 residues. Germline CDR1 reads LGHNA; CDR2 reads YSLEER. V lost 4 bases to trimming and J lost 0 bases, with 12 bases between them. In nucleotides, the CDR3 is TGCGCCAGCAGCCTGGAGAGCGCCGCGAACACCGGGGAGCTGTTTTTT. Amino acid sequence: CASSLESAANTGELFF.

V usage is TRBV9 and J usage is TRBJ2-3, with 11 bases matching TRBD2. The CDR3 is 16 residues long. V was clipped by 0 bases and J by 5 bases; unmatched bases: 5. Germline loops: CDR1 SGDLS, CDR2 YYNGEE. CDR3 sequence reads: CASSVGYGTSGDTQYF. The CDR3 bases are TGTGCCAGCAGCGTAGGATATGGGACTAGCGGAGATACGCAGTATTTT. Full variable domain (missing parts from reference TRBV9 and TRBJ2-3): DSGVTQTPKHLITATGQRVTLRCSPRSGDLSVYWYQQSLDQGLQFLIQYYNGEERAKGNILERFSAQQFPDLHSELNLSSLELGDSALYFCASSVGYGTSGDTQYFGPGTRLTVL.

The chain couples TRBV4-3 to TRBJ2-2; 10 nucleotides match TRBD1. Germline values: CDR1 LGHNA, CDR2 YSLEER. This CDR3 contains 15 residues. J was trimmed by 5 bases and V by 1 base; bases with no gene match: 1. This CDR3 is CASSQGTGGTGELFF. CDR3 coding DNA: TGCGCCAGCAGCCAAGGGACAGGGGGGACCGGGGAGCTGTTTTTT.

The J gene is TRBJ1-2, the V gene TRBV4-3, with D unresolved. V was shortened by 0 bases and J by 6 bases, with 17 bases between the two germline ends. This CDR3 is 16 amino acids long. The germline gives CDR1 LGHNA, CDR2 YSLEER. The CDR3 sequence is CASSQDLRRVSNGYTF. The CDR3 DNA reads as TGCGCCAGCAGCCAAGATTTAAGGCGGGTTTCCAATGGCTACACCTTC.

The chain carries TRBV4-2 and TRBJ1-2; D remains ambiguous. The CDR3 is made up of 12 amino acids. V was pared by 0 bases and J by 8 bases, with 7 bases between. The germline V gene encodes CDR1 LGHNA and CDR2 YNFKEQ. The CDR3 loop is CASSQESSGYTF. CDR3 coding DNA: TGTGCCAGCAGCCAAGAGAGTTCCGGCTACACCTTC.

The chain uses TRBV5-6 and TRBJ1-5, with TRBD1 as a possible D gene (6 bases). The CDR3 runs to 14 residues. From germline, CDR1 is SGHDT and CDR2 YYEEEE. The V end was cut by 0 bases, the J end by 11 bases, with 15 bases between. The CDR3 sequence: CASSLAGGVNSQHF. CDR3 sequence (DNA): TGTGCCAGCAGCTTGGCTGGGGGCGTGAATTCCCAGCATTTT.

The CDR3 spells CASSLRGSGELFF. The CDR3 coding sequence is TGTGCCAGCAGCTTAAGGGGCTCCGGGGAGCTGTTTTTT. J is TRBJ2-2 and V is TRBV7-2; tentatively, D is TRBD1 (5 bases). The V end lost 2 bases, the J end lost 6 bases, and 7 bases lay between the germline ends. The germline V gene has CDR1 SGHTA and CDR2 FQGNSA. The CDR3 length is 13 residues.

The gene calls are TRBV4-1 and TRBJ2-4, with a possible D match to TRBD1 (6 bases). Germline-derived CDR1 and CDR2 are MGHRA and YSYEKL. This CDR3 has 15 amino acids. Between the trimmed V and J ends, which lost 0 bases and 6 bases, there was a span of 12 bases. The CDR3 sequence is CASSQDRTGTNIQYF. The CDR3 nucleotides are TGCGCCAGCAGCCAAGATCGAACAGGGACAAACATTCAGTACTTC.

The V call is TRBV25-1, the J call TRBJ2-2; the match to TRBD2 covers 10 bases. Germline CDR1 and CDR2: MGHDK and SYGVNS. Losses at the gene ends were 2 bases for V and 6 bases for J; bases not matched to a gene: 9. The CDR3 covers 17 residues. The CDR3 region has the DNA TGTGCCAGCAGTGAACACGCAGGACTAGCGGTCCCCGGGGAGCTGTTTTTT. Protein product: CASSEHAGLAVPGELFF. The whole variable domain, filled in from reference TRBV25-1 and TRBJ2-2, reads EADIYQTPRYLVIGTGKKITLECSQTMGHDKMYWYQQDPGMELHLIHYSYGVNSTEKGDLSSESTVSRIRTEHFPLTLESARPSHTSQYLCASSEHAGLAVPGELFFGEGSRLTVL.

The V call is TRBV27, the J call TRBJ2-2; 8 bases agree with TRBD2. Unmatched junction bases numbered 3, after V lost 6 bases and J lost 0 bases. Germline V gene sequence: CDR1 MNHEY, CDR2 SMNVEV (reference sequence). The CDR3 extends over 15 amino acids. CDR3 DNA sequence: TGTGCCAGCAGGATAGCGGGGCCGAACACCGGGGAGCTGTTTTTT. It translates to CASRIAGPNTGELFF.

This chain connects TRBV7-3 to TRBJ2-1, with 14 bases matching TRBD2. Germline CDR1 and CDR2: SGHTA and FQGTGA. V lost 3 bases and J lost 9; bases outside the gene matches: 4. This CDR3 has 15 residues. In DNA, the CDR3 is TGTGCCAGCAGCTTGGGACTAGCGGGAGTTAGTGAGCAGTTCTTC. This translates into CASSLGLAGVSEQFF.